This entry lists 10 T cell receptor beta chains sequenced from one sample in a study of control samples from healthy donors and cancer patients. Sequencing was performed with immunoSEQ multiplex PCR; in TCRdb, only in-frame clones are kept and a portion is missing. The data contain approximately 89,000 clones, about 89% of them singletons. The sample taken for sequencing was blood. These TCRs come from a man in his thirties or forties in good health.

This chain joins TRBV2 and TRBJ2-7; TRBD1 agrees at 7 bases. The CDR3 totals 16 residues. CDR1 is SNHLY and CDR2 is FYNNEI in the germline V gene. After removal of 3 bases from V and 2 bases from J, the junction contained 10 bases not matched to a gene. The CDR3 reads CASSDRETGSPYEQYF. In nucleotides, the CDR3 is TGTGCCAGCAGTGATCGCGAGACAGGGTCCCCCTACGAGCAGTACTTC.

The gene calls are TRBV15 and TRBJ1-3, with D possibly matching TRBD1 (6 bases). Germline CDR1 and CDR2: LNHNV and YYDKDF (reference sequence). Between the trimmed V and J ends, which lost 3 bases and 3 bases, there was a span of 12 bases. CDR3 length: 15 residues. The CDR3 coding sequence is TGTGCCACCAGCAGCATGCCAGGGGTTGGAAACACCATATATTTT. Its protein is CATSSMPGVGNTIYF.

This sequence joins TRBV28 and TRBJ2-1; TRBD2 matches 10 bases. The germline gives CDR1 MDHEN, CDR2 SYDVKM. V shed 8 bases, J shed 2 bases, and the junction held 3 bases outside the gene matches. The length of the CDR3 is 14 residues. The CDR3 nucleotides read TGTGCCAGCTCAACTAGCGGGGCCTACAATGAGCAGTTCTTC. Protein: CASSTSGAYNEQFF.

This clone has just a few counts. J is TRBJ1-2 and V is TRBV10-3, with D possibly TRBD1 on 5 matching bases. Trimming took 7 bases from V and 3 from J, leaving 12 bases between them. The length of the CDR3 is 13 residues. Germline values: CDR1 ENHRY, CDR2 SYGVKD. DNA of the CDR3: TGTGCCATCAACGGCAGGGTGGACTATGGCTACACCTTC. This translates into CAINGRVDYGYTF.

The gene calls are TRBV7-9 and TRBJ2-2, with a weak D call TRBD1 (5 bases). Trimming took off 5 bases at V and 3 bases at J, with 13 bases between the two ends. Germline CDR1 reads SEHNR; CDR2 reads FQNEAQ (reference sequence). The CDR3 has 15 amino acids. CDR3 in amino acids: CASSGDSPHTGELFF. The CDR3 DNA reads TGTGCCAGCAGCGGAGACAGTCCCCACACCGGGGAGCTGTTTTTT. Full variable domain (missing parts from reference TRBV7-9 and TRBJ2-2): DTGVSQNPRHKITKRGQNVTFRCDPISEHNRLYWYRQTLGQGPEFLTYFQNEAQLEKSRLLSDRFSAERPKGSFSTLEIQRTEQGDSAMYLCASSGDSPHTGELFFGEGSRLTVL.

The CDR3 region has the DNA TGTGCCAGCAGCGACCAAGGGGGGTTGAACATTCAGTACTTC. Protein: CASSDQGGLNIQYF. The rearrangement links TRBV9 to TRBJ2-4, with D perhaps matching TRBD1 or TRBD2 (6 bases each). Germline values: CDR1 SGDLS, CDR2 YYNGEE. The CDR3 is 14 residues long. Trimming took off 3 bases at V and 7 bases at J, with 14 bases between the two ends. Combining the CDR3 with reference TRBV9 and TRBJ2-4 gives the whole variable domain DSGVTQTPKHLITATGQRVTLRCSPRSGDLSVYWYQQSLDQGLQFLIQYYNGEERAKGNILERFSAQQFPDLHSELNLSSLELGDSALYFCASSDQGGLNIQYFGAGTRLSVL.

The V gene is TRBV7-2, the J gene TRBJ1-1, with D tentatively TRBD1 (5 bases). The germline V and J ends were trimmed by 2 bases and 5 bases, with 12 bases remaining between them. CDR1 SGHTA and CDR2 FQGNSA come from the germline V gene. The CDR3 totals 14 residues. The CDR3 DNA follows: TGTGCCAGCAGCTTAAGAGGGGTTGGGACTGAAGCTTTCTTT. The encoded protein is CASSLRGVGTEAFF.

This clone was seen once. This chain's CDR3 is CASSLEQVQETQYF. CDR3 bases: TGTGCCAGCAGCTTAGAACAGGTCCAAGAGACCCAGTACTTC. The chain uses TRBV13 and TRBJ2-5; possible D gene TRBD1, 5 bases. CDR1 and CDR2 (germline): PRHDT, FYEKMQ (reference sequence). This CDR3 spans 14 amino acids. V dropped 1 base and J dropped 1 base, with 7 bases sitting between them.

V usage is TRBV4-1 and J usage is TRBJ2-2, with D tentatively TRBD1 (5 bases). The CDR3 loop spans 16 amino acids. Trimming removed 0 bases at V and 2 bases at J, with 10 bases between. From germline, CDR1 is MGHRA and CDR2 YSYEKL. CDR3 DNA sequence: TGCGCCAGCAGCCAAGAGCCAGGGCACAACACCGGGGAGCTGTTTTTT. This gives the protein CASSQEPGHNTGELFF.

The chain recombines TRBV5-1 with TRBJ1-2, with D tentatively TRBD1 (6 bases). The V end lost 3 bases, the J end lost 8 bases, and 17 bases lay between the germline ends. There are 14 residues in the CDR3. CDR1 SGHRS and CDR2 YFSETQ come from the germline V gene. The CDR3 coding sequence is TGCGCCAGCAGCTGGATCGGGGGCAAGGGAGGCTACACCTTC. Translated: CASSWIGGKGGYTF.